This T cell receptor beta chain appears in the sequencing data of a study of T cell responses to AZD1222 COVID-19 vaccine (TCRdb year 2021). For the wider study: TCR sequencing covered fewer than 250 trial participants: some 210 given two doses of AZD1222 and 26 given two doses of MenACWY control vaccine. Trial participants were enrolled by age into 18-55, 56-69 and 70-plus year subgroups, with roughly 160, 29 and 62 TCR-sequenced participants respectively. What the authors observed across the whole study: Most participants were white British and females outnumbered males, and the authors suggested that clonal diversity may have been underestimated. Vaccine-associated CD4 TCRs spanned the whole spike protein, with dominant responses in regions 160-218 and 743-854. Reportedly, close to half of the unique spike-specific TCRs recognized epitopes lying outside the regions that are mutated in the B.1.351 and B.1.1.7 variants. A significant rise in spike-specific TCR breadth and depth was observed after two AZD1222 doses relative to day 0 and relative to MenACWY recipients. No day 14 peak-response samples were available, so repertoires were characterized only after the peak T cell response. In the small 56-69-year group, the increase in depth fell short of significance, most likely because of low power. Conclusions about previously exposed vaccinees were limited because only six AZD1222 recipients were SARS-CoV-2 seropositive at baseline.

The sample's time point label is to be understood as: about 28 days (+/-7) after the second vaccine dose. The sample's treatment or condition, from its label and the paper: meningococcal conjugate vaccine given as trial control. Vaccinee samples were obtained from the UK trials COV001 and COV002, which included a single-blind randomized controlled phase 2/3 trial of AZD1222 (ChAdOx1 nCoV-19) in healthy adults. Trial participant PBMC samples were collected at day 0 and day 28 after the second dose for TCRbeta chain sequencing. Concerning this clone: Its antigen has not been determined. Germline is not matched at one junction end, which may reflect a read error.

The CDR3 measures 12 amino acids from cysteine to phenylalanine. The sequence is cut down to CDR3 DNA, 36 bases in frame from base 1. CDR1 and CDR2 were assigned from the germline V gene as SGHNT and YENEEA. The CDR3 regions of human TCRbeta chains were analyzed by immunosequencing. Regarding the original processing steps: TCRs in the repertoires were compared against a reference library of SARS-CoV-2-specific TCRs that had been generated with the MIRA antigen-specificity platform. Breadth was defined as the fraction of unique TCRs that were SARS-CoV-2-associated. Depth was defined as the fraction of total T cells that were SARS-CoV-2-associated. Using the MIRA data, every spike-specific TCR was mapped to the spike region that the TCR reacted to and assigned to either a CD4 or a CD8 class. Log10-transformed breadth and depth values were compared by one-way ANOVA with Sidak's multiple comparisons tests. TCRdb limited this immuneACCESS table to in-frame rearrangements with V and J called. A share of clones is missing; checked studies link under half to unresolved V genes, and the rest is unexplained. The V and J calls and clone size come from that table; D and trimming were worked out from the DNA. Counted in this sample were over 120,000 clones; approximately 86% of them appeared once. Together, the top ten hold 5.4% of the sample.

The TCR originated in an adult who received the MenACWY meningococcal vaccine as a control. This chain is built from TRBV11-3 and TRBJ2-7, with no D gene named confidently. Here the sequenced sample was peripheral blood, taken 28 days after the second dose of the MenACWY control vaccine. The CDR3 amino acid sequence is: CASSLGAGPSGF. The nucleotide sequence is given as TGTGCCAGCAGCTTAGGGGCCGGCCCGTCGGGCTTC.